This T cell receptor (beta chain) is drawn from a study of OX40 agonist ivuxolimab in advanced cancers. For the study at large: Those enrolled were 82.7% male, with a mean age of around 58 years and ages from about 20 to 85.

The CDR3 covers 15 residues. The V gene lost 3 bases and the J gene lost 6 bases, with 15 bases spanning the gap. Germline CDR1 MNHNY, CDR2 SVGAGI (reference sequence). Produced via immunoSEQ multiplex PCR; TCRdb's table is partial and in-frame only. The repertoire holds some 74,000 clones, around 82% seen once, with around 5.1% in the top ten. This clone was recorded many times. Material: CD4+ or CD8+ T cells sorted from blood, obtained in a trial of the OX40 agonist ivuxolimab. This TCR came from an adult with an advanced solid tumor such as melanoma, head and neck, liver or kidney cancer. The chain employs TRBV6-6 and TRBJ1-5; perhaps TRBD1 as D (6 bases). The CDR3 sequence is CASSYTGRVPQPQHF. CDR3 DNA sequence: TGTGCCAGCAGTTATACAGGGAGGGTCCCTCAGCCCCAGCATTTT.